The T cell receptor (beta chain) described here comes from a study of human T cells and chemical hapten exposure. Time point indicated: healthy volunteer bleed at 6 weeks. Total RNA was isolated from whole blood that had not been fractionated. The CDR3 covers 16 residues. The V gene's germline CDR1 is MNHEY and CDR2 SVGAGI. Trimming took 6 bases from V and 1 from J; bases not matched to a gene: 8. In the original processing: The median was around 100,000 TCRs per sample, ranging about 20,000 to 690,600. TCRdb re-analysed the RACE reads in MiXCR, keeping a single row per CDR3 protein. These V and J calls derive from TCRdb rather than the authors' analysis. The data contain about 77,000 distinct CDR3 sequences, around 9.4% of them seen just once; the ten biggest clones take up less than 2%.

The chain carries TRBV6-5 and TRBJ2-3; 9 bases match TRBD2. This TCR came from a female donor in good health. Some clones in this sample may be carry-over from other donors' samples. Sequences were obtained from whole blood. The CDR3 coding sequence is TGTGCCAGCAGGAATGACTTAGCGGGGGGCACAGATACGCAGTATTTT. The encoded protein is CASRNDLAGGTDTQYF.